The 28 T cell receptor beta chains given below trace back to one sample, sequenced in a study of T cells after yellow fever vaccination. Each CDR3 protein is one row after TCRdb ran MiXCR on the 5' RACE reads. Of about 220,000 distinct CDR3 sequences listed, approximately 3.2% are singletons. Here the sequenced sample was CD4+ T cells sorted from PBMCs, taken 10 days after the yellow fever booster vaccination. These receptors originate from a man younger than 30 who received the YFV17D yellow fever vaccine.

The rearrangement joins TRBV5-6 to TRBJ2-6; no clear D. CDR3 length: 14 amino acids. With 4 bases removed from V and 0 bases from J, the gap between germline ends came to 5 bases. CDR1 is SGHDT, CDR2 YYEEEE, per germline. CDR3 residues: CASSQFSGANVLTF. Written as DNA, the CDR3 is TGTGCCAGCAGCCAGTTCTCTGGGGCCAACGTCCTGACTTTC.

The chain employs TRBV21-1 and TRBJ1-4; the table's D gene call, TRBD1, was not cross checked with the DNA. TRBV21-1 counts as a pseudogene. The CDR3 is 15 amino acids. As DNA, the CDR3 is TGTGCCAGCAGCAAGACGACAGGGCGGGATGAAAAACTGTTTTTT. Protein product: CASSKTTGRDEKLFF.

In its sample, this clonotype was seen many times. The V gene is TRBV2, the J gene TRBJ1-4, with unresolved D. V was shortened by 11 bases and J by 4 bases, with 17 bases between the two germline ends. Germline V gives CDR1 SNHLY, CDR2 FYNNEI. This CDR3 comprises 14 residues. CDR3 amino acids: CASRLGLSNEKLFF. As DNA, the CDR3 is TGTGCCTCACGGCTGGGGTTAAGTAATGAAAAACTGTTTTTT.

This clonotype was recorded many times. V usage is TRBV7-3 and J usage is TRBJ2-3, with D perhaps TRBD2 (5 bases). Germline CDR1 reads SGHTA; CDR2 reads FQGTGA. This CDR3 is 15 amino acids long. V lost 4 bases to trimming and J lost 2 bases, with 13 bases between them. CDR3 in DNA: TGTGCCAGCAGCTCTCGGGGTAGTGTCACAGATACGCAGTATTTT. Translation: CASSSRGSVTDTQYF. Full variable domain (missing parts from reference TRBV7-3 and TRBJ2-3): GAGVSQTPSNKVTEKGKYVELRCDPISGHTALYWYRQSLGQGPEFLIYFQGTGAADDSGLPNDRFFAVRPEGSVSTLKIQRTERGDSAVYLCASSSRGSVTDTQYFGPGTRLTVL.

This clonotype was seen ten or more times. V gene TRBV5-1 combines with J gene TRBJ2-1; TRBD2 aligns across 8 bases. V lost 3 bases to trimming and J lost 7 bases; unmatched junction nucleotides: 9. The CDR3 runs to 15 residues. Germline CDR1 and CDR2: SGHRS and YFSETQ. The CDR3 is CASSWGGSGDNEQFF. The DNA for the CDR3 is TGCGCCAGCAGCTGGGGGGGTAGCGGGGATAATGAGCAGTTCTTC.

The rearrangement joins TRBV10-3 to TRBJ2-2, with D perhaps TRBD2 (6 bases). The CDR3 length is 13 residues. Per the germline V gene, CDR1 is ENHRY and CDR2 is SYGVKD. The V end was cut by 7 bases, the J end by 5 bases, with 11 bases between. The CDR3 spells CAIKGGDTGELFF. CDR3 nucleotide sequence: TGTGCCATCAAAGGAGGGGATACCGGGGAGCTGTTTTTT.

This clonotype appeared many times. The rearrangement joins TRBV7-7 to TRBJ2-3; TRBD2 agrees at 9 bases. Trimming removed 1 base from V and 6 bases from J; junction bases left unmatched: 5. Looked up from germline, CDR1 is SSHAT and CDR2 is FNYEAQ (reference sequence). The length of the CDR3 is 15 residues. In DNA, the CDR3 is TGTGCCAGCAGCTTAGGCGGGGGGGCAGCGGATACGCAGTATTTT. Protein: CASSLGGGAADTQYF.

This clonotype turned up a few times. The CDR3 sequence is CASGRGLAVTQYF. As DNA, the CDR3 is TGTGCCAGCGGAAGGGGACTAGCGGTGACCCAGTACTTC. The rearrangement links TRBV2 to TRBJ2-5; 11 nucleotides line up with TRBD2. The length of the CDR3 is 13 residues. J lost 7 bases, V lost 8 bases, and 6 bases had no gene match. The germline V gene has CDR1 SNHLY and CDR2 FYNNEI.

This clonotype was detected ten times or more. The chain has TRBV20-1 and TRBJ2-1, with 7 bases that match TRBD2. The CDR3 is made up of 14 amino acids. The V gene end was trimmed by 2 bases and the J gene end by 8 bases; junction bases not matched to a gene: 9. Germline V lookup: CDR1 DFQATT, CDR2 SNEGSKA (reference sequence). The CDR3 sequence: CSARPPGGIHEQFF. The CDR3 region has the DNA TGCAGTGCTAGACCCCCCGGGGGGATCCATGAGCAGTTCTTC.

This clonotype appeared a few times. The rearrangement joins TRBV19 to TRBJ1-5; possibly TRBD1 for D (6 bases). This CDR3 region has 13 residues. Deletions cut 10 bases from V and 4 bases from J, with 14 bases between. In germline, CDR1 is LNHDA, CDR2 SQIVND (reference sequence). CDR3 residues: CATTDRTNQPQHF. The DNA of the CDR3 is TGTGCCACCACCGACAGGACTAATCAGCCCCAGCATTTT.

This clonotype was detected many times. J is TRBJ1-1 and V is TRBV18; weak D call: TRBD1 (6 bases). This CDR3 is 15 amino acids long. V was trimmed by 5 bases and J by 1 base, leaving 14 bases between them. Germline CDR1 and CDR2: KGHSH and LQKENI. CDR3 protein: CASSSIPGQNTEAFF. CDR3 DNA sequence: TGTGCCAGCTCATCTATTCCGGGACAGAACACTGAAGCTTTCTTT.

This clonotype was seen a few times. The gene calls are TRBV7-2 and TRBJ2-1, with D uncertain. Germline CDR1 is SGHTA and CDR2 is FQGNSA. The ends were cut back, 3 bases at V and 6 bases at J, with 15 bases in the middle. This CDR3 is 15 amino acids long. CDR3 sequence: CASSFSSAALNEQFF. For the CDR3, the DNA is TGTGCCAGCAGCTTTTCGAGTGCTGCGCTCAATGAGCAGTTCTTC.

This clonotype was counted at least ten times. This chain uses TRBV7-9 with TRBJ1-1, with 9 nucleotides matching TRBD1. The CDR3 contains 16 residues. Germline CDR1 reads SEHNR; CDR2 reads FQNEAQ (reference sequence). Trimming cost V 5 bases and J 3 bases; bases outside gene matches: 10. The CDR3 DNA follows: TGTGCCAGCAGCCAACCTCCTGGACAGGGGTACACTGAAGCTTTCTTT. Translated, it gives CASSQPPGQGYTEAFF.

CDR3 region: CSARIPREFYGYTF. In nucleotides, the CDR3 is TGCAGTGCTAGAATCCCCCGAGAATTCTATGGCTACACCTTC. The chain joins TRBV20-1 to TRBJ1-2, with unresolved D. Deletions cut 2 bases from V and 4 bases from J, with 14 bases between. The CDR3 contains 14 residues. Germline-derived CDR1 and CDR2 are DFQATT and SNEGSKA (reference sequence).

This clonotype was seen more than once but under ten times. The J gene is TRBJ2-1, the V gene TRBV3-1; no firm D call. The germline V gene has CDR1 LGHDT and CDR2 YNNKEL (reference sequence). The CDR3 is made up of 15 amino acids. V was shortened by 1 base and J by 3 bases, with 10 bases between the two germline ends. In DNA form, the CDR3 reads TGTGCCAGCAGCCAAGGGGCGGAGAACTACAATGAGCAGTTCTTC. Protein: CASSQGAENYNEQFF.

V is TRBV7-3 and J is TRBJ2-3; D unclear. CDR3 length: 15 amino acids. From germline, CDR1 is SGHTA and CDR2 FQGTGA. V shed 4 bases and J shed 7 bases, with 18 bases lying between them. The CDR3 region is CASSSLGGMRNTQYF. CDR3 nucleotides: TGTGCCAGCAGCTCCTTAGGCGGAATGAGAAATACGCAGTATTTT.

This clonotype was detected only a few times. The J gene is TRBJ2-2, the V gene TRBV28; D unclear. The ends were cut back, 1 base at V and 5 bases at J, with 8 bases in the middle. This CDR3 spans 14 amino acids. CDR1 is MDHEN and CDR2 is SYDVKM in the germline V gene. The CDR3 DNA reads as TGTGCCAGCAGTTTATTCACGGTTACCGGGGAGCTGTTTTTT. This sequence encodes CASSLFTVTGELFF.

This clonotype turned up a few times. This chain connects TRBV24-1 to TRBJ2-1; TRBD2 matches 11 bases. This CDR3 contains 14 residues. Germline V lookup: CDR1 KGHDR, CDR2 SFDVKD. J gave up 4 bases and V 9 bases, and 4 bases lay outside the gene matches. The DNA for the CDR3 is TGTGCCACCGCCCTAGCGGGGGGATACAATGAGCAGTTCTTC. The encoded protein is CATALAGGYNEQFF.

This clonotype was seen repeatedly, ten times or more. J is TRBJ2-3 and V is TRBV3-1; D call uncertain. There are 13 residues in the CDR3. Looked up from germline, CDR1 is LGHDT and CDR2 is YNNKEL (reference sequence). The V end lost 3 bases, the J end lost 2 bases, and 6 bases lay between the germline ends. The CDR3 DNA follows: TGTGCCAGCAGCCAGGGCGACACAGATACGCAGTATTTT. Its protein product is CASSQGDTDTQYF.

This clonotype turned up a few times. An end of the junction differs from the germline gene, which may be a read error. The J gene is TRBJ1-3, the V gene TRBV11-2; D unresolved. Per the germline V gene, CDR1 is SGHAT and CDR2 is FQNNGV. The length of the CDR3 is 14 residues. Here the CDR3 reads CASSVERSGNTIYF. The CDR3 DNA reads TGTGCCAGCAGCGTAGAGCGCTCTGGAAACACCATATATTTT.

The genes are TRBV5-1 and TRBJ1-3; the D gene is possibly TRBD1 (6 bases). CDR1 is SGHRS, CDR2 YFSETQ, per germline. V was shortened by 7 bases and J by 3 bases, with 14 bases between the two germline ends. The CDR3 loop spans 14 amino acids. CDR3 nucleotides: TGCGCCAGCCGGGAGGGGGACTATGGAAACACCATATATTTT. Encoded protein: CASREGDYGNTIYF.

In its sample, this clonotype was seen a few times. CDR3 DNA: TGCAGTGCTAGAGATAGGGACAGGGGTGAAGCTTTCTTT. It yields the protein CSARDRDRGEAFF. The chain carries TRBV20-1 and TRBJ1-1, with 10 bases matching TRBD1. Germline CDR1 DFQATT, CDR2 SNEGSKA (reference sequence). V was clipped by 0 bases and J by 7 bases; unmatched bases: 2. The CDR3 totals 13 residues.

This clonotype has ten or more counts. CDR3 sequence reads: CASSPPVPSPLHF. DNA for the CDR3: TGTGCCAGCTCACCTCCAGTTCCTTCACCCCTCCACTTT. The gene calls are TRBV18 and TRBJ1-6; no reliable D call. CDR1 is KGHSH, CDR2 LQKENI, per germline. This CDR3 is built from 13 residues. V was cut by 3 bases and J by 9 bases, with 9 bases left in between.

This clonotype was counted at least ten times. The chain recombines TRBV10-3 with TRBJ2-7; D might be TRBD1 (6 bases). The length of the CDR3 is 11 residues. V was trimmed by 4 bases and J by 6 bases, leaving 7 bases between them. Germline loops: CDR1 ENHRY, CDR2 SYGVKD. The CDR3 reads CAISGGGEQYV. In DNA form, the CDR3 reads TGTGCCATCAGTGGAGGGGGCGAGCAGTACGTC.

The J gene is TRBJ2-3, the V gene TRBV7-3; D is ambiguous. Trimming pared 1 base from V and 5 bases from J, leaving 10 bases between. Germline V gene sequence: CDR1 SGHTA, CDR2 FQGTGA. The CDR3 covers 14 residues. The CDR3 here is CASSLKGPRDTQYF. The CDR3 nucleotides read TGTGCCAGCAGCTTAAAGGGCCCCCGAGATACGCAGTATTTT.

This clonotype was observed a few times. The V gene is TRBV5-1, the J gene TRBJ1-2; D remains unclear. Germline CDR1 and CDR2: SGHRS and YFSETQ. The CDR3 is made up of 15 amino acids. V was shortened by 3 bases and J by 3 bases, with 15 bases between the two germline ends. The DNA for the CDR3 is TGCGCCAGCAGCTGGACCCCCCGGGGAGACTATGGCTACACCTTC. Its protein product is CASSWTPRGDYGYTF.

The V and J genes are TRBV11-3 and TRBJ1-2; TRBD1 might be the D (5 bases). Trimming removed 2 bases at V and 5 bases at J, with 15 bases between. Germline V gives CDR1 SGHNT, CDR2 YENEEA. The CDR3 spans 15 residues. The CDR3 DNA reads as TGTGCCAGCAGCTTAAGCAAGTCGGGGCTGTATGGCTACACCTTC. It translates to CASSLSKSGLYGYTF.

This clonotype was seen a few times. The gene calls are TRBV5-1 and TRBJ2-7; 10 positions match TRBD1. Unmatched junction bases numbered 3, after V lost 7 bases and J lost 5 bases. Per the germline V gene, CDR1 is SGHRS and CDR2 is YFSETQ. The CDR3 length is 12 residues. The CDR3 bases are TGCGCCAGCCGGGGACAGGGGAACGAGCAGTACTTC. This gives the protein CASRGQGNEQYF.